This T cell receptor (beta chain) is from a study of T cells in Graves' hyperthyroidism and ophthalmopathy. Study results and limitations: Stable hyperthyroidism was separated from ophthalmopathy by a model based on 13 V-J features.

The TCR beta CDR3 regions underwent amplification using RNA transcripts as the source. RT-PCR in the first round (using the HTBI primer set) targeted the TCR CDR3. MiXCR, run by TCRdb on the multiplex PCR reads, gives a single entry per CDR3 protein. Found here are fewer than 750,000 distinct CDR3 sequences, under 15% of them singletons; the top ten hold approximately 4.2%. This clonotype was detected ten times or more. Its specificity is unknown. J gave up 3 bases and V 5 bases, and 13 bases lay outside the gene matches. Germline assignment: CDR1 LNHDA and CDR2 SQIVND (reference sequence). The CDR3 length is 16 residues. Clinical Activity Scores of at least 3, NOSPECS grades of at least 4 and durations under 3 months characterized ophthalmopathy patients. Every diagnosis used clinical symptoms, serum thyroxine and TRAb, thyroid ultrasound and orbital computed tomography. An approximately 10 ml volume of fresh peripheral blood provided the PBMCs.

The receptor was derived from a woman aged 40 to 50 with Graves' ophthalmopathy. The genes are TRBV19 and TRBJ2-7; 7 positions match TRBD2. The sample consisted of blood. As DNA, the CDR3 is TGTGCCAGTAGTCCAGGCAATCTTGGACTAGTCTACGAGCAGTACTTC. Translated: CASSPGNLGLVYEQYF.